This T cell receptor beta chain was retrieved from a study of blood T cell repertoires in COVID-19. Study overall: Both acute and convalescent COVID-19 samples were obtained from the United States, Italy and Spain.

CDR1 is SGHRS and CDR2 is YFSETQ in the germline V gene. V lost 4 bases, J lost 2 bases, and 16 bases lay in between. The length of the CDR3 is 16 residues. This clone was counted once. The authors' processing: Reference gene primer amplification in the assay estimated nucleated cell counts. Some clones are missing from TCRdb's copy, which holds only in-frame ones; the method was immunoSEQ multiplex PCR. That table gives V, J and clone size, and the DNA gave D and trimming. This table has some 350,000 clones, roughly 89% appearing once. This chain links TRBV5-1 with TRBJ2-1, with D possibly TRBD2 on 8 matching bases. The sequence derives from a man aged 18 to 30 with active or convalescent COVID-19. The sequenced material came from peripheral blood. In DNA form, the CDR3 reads TGCGCCAGCAGCCCGGGACTAGGGGGCACCTACAATGAGCAGTTCTTC. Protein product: CASSPGLGGTYNEQFF. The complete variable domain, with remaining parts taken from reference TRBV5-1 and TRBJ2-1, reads KAGVTQTPRYLIKTRGQQVTLSCSPISGHRSVSWYQQTPGQGLQFLFEYFSETQRNKGNFPGRFSGRQFSNSRSEMNVSTLELGDSALYLCASSPGLGGTYNEQFFGPGTRLTVL.